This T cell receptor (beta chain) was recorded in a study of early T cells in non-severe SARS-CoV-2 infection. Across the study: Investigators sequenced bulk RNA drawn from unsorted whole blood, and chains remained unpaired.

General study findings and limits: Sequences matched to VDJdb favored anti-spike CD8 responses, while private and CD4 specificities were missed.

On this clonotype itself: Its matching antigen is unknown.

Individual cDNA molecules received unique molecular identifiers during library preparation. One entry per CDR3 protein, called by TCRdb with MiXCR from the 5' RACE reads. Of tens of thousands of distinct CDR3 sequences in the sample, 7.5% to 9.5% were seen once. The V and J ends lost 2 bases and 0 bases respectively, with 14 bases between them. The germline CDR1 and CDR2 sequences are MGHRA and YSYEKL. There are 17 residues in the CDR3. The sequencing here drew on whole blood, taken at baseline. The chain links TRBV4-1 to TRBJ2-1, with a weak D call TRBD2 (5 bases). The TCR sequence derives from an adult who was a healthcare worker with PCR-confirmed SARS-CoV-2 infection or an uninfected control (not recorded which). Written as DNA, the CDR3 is TGCGCCAGCAGCCAAAGGGAGATCCTACTCTCCTACAATGAGCAGTTCTTC. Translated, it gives CASSQREILLSYNEQFF.